This TCR beta chain was recovered during a study of shared clonotypes between healthy human individuals. Trimming took 2 bases from V and 8 from J, leaving 15 bases between them. Germline V gene lookup returns CDR1 MNHEY and CDR2 SMNVEV (reference sequence). The CDR3 has 14 residues. When replicate PCRs were run on sorted subsets, they used around 0.2 ug DNA, tens of thousands of T cell genomes. The data were produced by immunoSEQ multiplex PCR, yet TCRdb's version contains in-frame clones alone and is incomplete. Among some 2,500,000 clones listed, roughly 93% were seen once. This clonotype was obtained from a man aged 18 to 29 in good health. Some clones in this sample may be carry-over from other donors' samples. Sequenced sample: naive CD4+ T cells from PBMCs. Subset in this sample: CD45RA+ positively selected. This chain links TRBV27 with TRBJ1-2; weak D call: TRBD1 (5 bases). The CDR3 loop is CASSLLGGEGGYTF. The CDR3 DNA sequence: TGTGCCAGCAGTTTACTTGGAGGGGAGGGCGGCTACACCTTC.